The 18 T cell receptor beta chains listed next were all sequenced from one sample in a study of response to subunit inactivated influenza vaccine. TCRdb ran MiXCR on the RT-PCR reads and lists one entry per CDR3 protein. There are about 500,000 distinct CDR3 sequences in the sample; more than 15% occur only once, and less than 4% lies in the top ten. Here the sequenced sample was CD4+ T cells sorted from PBMCs, taken 23 months after vaccination. The receptors come from a man aged 50-75 years who received an inactivated influenza vaccine.

The table lists this clonotype with a few counts. This chain links TRBV28 with TRBJ1-6; no reliable D call. CDR3 length equals 13 residues. The V gene lost 3 bases and the J gene lost 4 bases, with 4 bases spanning the gap. Germline V gene data show CDR1 as MDHEN and CDR2 as SYDVKM. The CDR3: CASSFEYNSPLHF. The CDR3 bases are TGTGCCAGCAGTTTTGAGTATAATTCACCCCTCCACTTT.

This clonotype appeared a few times. V and J are TRBV15 and TRBJ1-1; D is perhaps TRBD1 (5 bases). This CDR3 comprises 15 residues. Between the trimmed V and J ends, which lost 1 base and 1 base, there was a span of 10 bases. CDR1 and CDR2 from the germline V gene are LNHNV and YYDKDF (reference sequence). Here the CDR3 reads CATSRGGTANTEAFF. CDR3 nucleotide sequence: TGTGCCACCAGCAGAGGCGGGACCGCGAACACTGAAGCTTTCTTT. The full variable domain, rest sourced from reference TRBV15 and TRBJ1-1, is DAMVIQNPRYQVTQFGKPVTLSCSQTLNHNVMYWYQQKSSQAPKLLFHYYDKDFNNEADTPDNFQSRRPNTSFCFLDIRSPGLGDTAMYLCATSRGGTANTEAFFGQGTRLTVV.

The chain recombines TRBV7-9 with TRBJ1-1; D call uncertain. V was cut by 5 bases and J by 1 base, with 8 bases left in between. The CDR3 consists of 13 residues. From germline, CDR1 is SEHNR and CDR2 FQNEAQ (reference sequence). The CDR3 nucleotides read TGTGCCAGCAGCATATACACGAACACTGAAGCTTTCTTT. Translated: CASSIYTNTEAFF.

This clonotype occurred a few times. The chain is built from TRBV12-3 or TRBV12-4 and TRBJ1-2; no reliable D call. V was shortened by 0 bases and J by 8 bases, with 16 bases between the two germline ends. The CDR3 consists of 15 residues. The CDR3 bases are TGTGCCAGCAGTTTAGCGCGTAAGGCTCCGGGGGGCTACACCTTC. Translation gives CASSLARKAPGGYTF.

This clonotype was counted ten times or more. Compared with germline, one end of the junction differs, possibly owing to a read error. The chain links TRBV7-7 to TRBJ2-2; a weak D match, TRBD1 (5 bases). The CDR3 contains 14 residues. Germline CDR1 SSHAT, CDR2 FNYEAQ (reference sequence). CDR3 nucleotide sequence: TGTGCTAGCAGCCGCCAGGGATTGGCCGGGGAGCTGTTTTTT. It yields the protein CASSRQGLAGELFF. Based on the CDR3 plus reference TRBV7-7 and TRBJ2-2, the full variable domain is GAGVSQSPRYKVTKRGQDVTLRCDPISSHATLYWYQQALGQGPEFLTYFNYEAQPDKSGLPSDRFSAERPEGSISTLTIQRTEQRDSAMYRCASSRQGLAGELFFGEGSRLTVL.

The chain links TRBV4-2 to TRBJ1-1; TRBD1 aligns across 8 bases. The J segment lost 1 base and the V segment lost 4 bases, leaving 8 bases of the junction unmatched. This CDR3 is 16 amino acids long. Germline V gene lookup returns CDR1 LGHNA and CDR2 YNFKEQ. The CDR3 bases are TGTGCCAGCAGCCTAGAAGCAGGGGGCTCGAACACTGAAGCTTTCTTT. It codes for CASSLEAGGSNTEAFF.

The table lists this clonotype with a few counts. The V call is TRBV29-1, the J call TRBJ2-7, with D possibly being TRBD1 (5 bases). This CDR3 is 12 amino acids long. The ends were cut back, 7 bases at V and 3 bases at J, with 13 bases in the middle. Germline loops: CDR1 SQVTM, CDR2 ANQGSEA. The CDR3, as DNA: TGCAGCGCCTACGACAGAGGCTACGAGCAGTACTTC. This codes for CSAYDRGYEQYF.

This clonotype was seen more than once but under ten times. The gene calls are TRBV5-6 and TRBJ1-4, with D perhaps matching TRBD1 (6 bases). Germline V lookup: CDR1 SGHDT, CDR2 YYEEEE. Trimming stripped 4 bases from V and 8 bases from J, with 18 bases between. This CDR3 contains 15 residues. In DNA form, the CDR3 reads TGTGCCAGCAGCCAAACTACAGGGAGCGGGGAAAAACTGTTTTTT. Translating gives CASSQTTGSGEKLFF.

The V gene is TRBV27, the J gene TRBJ2-7; D may be TRBD2 (6 bases). Trimming took 4 bases from V and 5 from J, leaving 15 bases between them. The CDR3 has 14 residues. Germline loops: CDR1 MNHEY, CDR2 SMNVEV (reference sequence). CDR3 protein: CASSWGLGRNEQYF. Here the CDR3 DNA reads TGTGCCAGCAGTTGGGGACTGGGGCGGAACGAGCAGTACTTC.

In its sample, this clonotype was seen a few times. The V gene is TRBV20-1, the J gene TRBJ2-1, with 9 bases aligning to TRBD2. Germline-derived CDR1 and CDR2 are DFQATT and SNEGSKA (reference sequence). Trimming cost V 0 bases and J 12 bases; bases outside gene matches: 12. CDR3 size: 15 residues. This CDR3 reads CSARDRIAGALPQFF. CDR3 sequence (DNA): TGCAGTGCTAGAGACAGGATAGCGGGAGCCCTCCCGCAGTTCTTC.

This clonotype turned up a few times. The CDR3 DNA is TGTGCCAGTAGTATCCGCGGCGGAGAGACCCAGTACTTC. It translates to CASSIRGGETQYF. The gene calls are TRBV19 and TRBJ2-5; the D is unclear. There are 13 residues in the CDR3. The germline V gene has CDR1 LNHDA and CDR2 SQIVND (reference sequence). V lost 3 bases and J lost 4, with 9 bases in between.

The chain couples TRBV5-1 to TRBJ2-3, with 12 bases fitting TRBD2. Trimming took 5 bases from V and 8 from J; bases not matched to a gene: 9. Germline CDR1 is SGHRS and CDR2 is YFSETQ. CDR3 length: 15 residues. The CDR3 DNA is TGCGCCAGCAGAGGTGAGACTAGCGGGGGAACTACGCAGTATTTT. Amino acids: CASRGETSGGTTQYF.

This clonotype has at least ten counts. The chain is built from TRBV4-2 and TRBJ2-2, with D hard to call. Germline loops: CDR1 LGHNA, CDR2 YNFKEQ. V was cut by 0 bases and J by 0 bases, with 5 bases left in between. This CDR3 is 15 amino acids long. For the CDR3, the DNA is TGTGCCAGCAGCCAAGATCCCGCGAACACCGGGGAGCTGTTTTTT. As protein: CASSQDPANTGELFF.

Only a few counts were recorded for this clonotype. The genes are TRBV12-5 and TRBJ2-3, with 13 bases lining up with TRBD2. The CDR3 is 17 residues long. Germline CDR1 reads LGHNT; CDR2 reads FRNRAP. V was pared by 4 bases and J by 2 bases, with 6 bases of the junction left unmatched. This chain's CDR3 is CASGSRTSGSSTDTQYF. The CDR3 DNA reads as TGTGCTAGTGGTTCCCGGACTAGCGGGAGTTCCACAGATACGCAGTATTTT.

This clonotype was recorded only once. The chain combines TRBV6-2 or TRBV6-3 with TRBJ1-2, with D possibly being TRBD1 (5 bases). Germline V gene lookup returns CDR1 MNHEY and CDR2 SVGEGT. V shed 2 bases and J shed 6 bases, with 19 bases lying between them. CDR3 length: 16 amino acids. The CDR3 DNA reads TGTGCCAGCAGTTACCGGGGACTTCTAGGTCTCCATGGCTACACCTTC. Translating it yields CASSYRGLLGLHGYTF.

This clonotype was detected only once. J is TRBJ1-1 and V is TRBV5-5, with a tentative D call TRBD1 (6 bases). The germline V and J ends were trimmed by 0 bases and 3 bases, with 9 bases remaining between them. CDR1 SGHKS and CDR2 YYEKEE come from the germline V gene (reference sequence). The CDR3 sequence is 14 residues long. DNA of the CDR3: TGTGCCAGCAGCTTGGCTAACAGGGACACTGAAGCTTTCTTT. This encodes CASSLANRDTEAFF.

The CDR3 region is CASSPSGRIADTQYF. The CDR3 DNA reads as TGTGCCAGCAGCCCTAGCGGGAGAATCGCAGATACGCAGTATTTT. The gene calls are TRBV7-9 and TRBJ2-3; 10 bases line up with TRBD2. CDR3 length equals 15 residues. Germline lookup yields CDR1 SEHNR and CDR2 FQNEAQ (reference sequence). V dropped 5 bases and J dropped 4; count of bases not matched to a gene: 6. The whole variable domain, remainder taken from reference TRBV7-9 and TRBJ2-3, is DTGVSQNPRHKITKRGQNVTFRCDPISEHNRLYWYRQTLGQGPEFLTYFQNEAQLEKSRLLSDRFSAERPKGSFSTLEIQRTEQGDSAMYLCASSPSGRIADTQYFGPGTRLTVL.

Turning to this clonotype: The junction shows a germline mismatch at one end, possibly a read error. The chain recombines TRBV5-1 with TRBJ2-2; 8 positions match TRBD1. The germline gives CDR1 SGHRS, CDR2 YFSETQ. CDR3 length equals 15 residues. The CDR3 DNA follows: TGCGCCAACAGCTGGGACAGGAAGAACACCGGGGAGCTGTTTTTT. It encodes CANSWDRKNTGELFF.